This T cell receptor beta chain was sequenced during a study of blood T cells in healthy people across ages. Study results and caveats: Among long-lived donors, naive CD4+ cells were more numerous and diversity higher than in aged donors. While age rose, TCR beta diversity per million T cells dropped in a roughly linear way. Estimated diversity across one million T cells was deemed an underestimate.

V was cut by 3 bases and J by 0 bases, with 9 bases left in between. The V gene's germline CDR1 is SGHRS and CDR2 YFSETQ. The CDR3 is 14 amino acids. A word on this clonotype: Its cognate antigen is unknown.

Healthy individuals of Caucasian origin from Russia, aged roughly 6 to 95, served as donors. A sample-barcoded 5' primer and a J-beta primer mix were used in a second PCR of about 7 to 12 cycles. From the 5' RACE reads, TCRdb called clonotypes with MiXCR, one entry per CDR3 protein. The sample carries about 680,000 distinct CDR3 sequences, more than 40% recorded once. This receptor was identified in a woman in her fifties or sixties in good health. This sequence joins TRBV5-1 and TRBJ2-5, with D possibly TRBD1 on 6 matching bases. The sequenced material came from blood. The DNA for the CDR3 is TGCGCCAGCAGCTCCCAGGGGTACCAAGAGACCCAGTACTTC. Protein product: CASSSQGYQETQYF. The full variable domain, in which reference TRBV5-1 and TRBJ2-5 provide the parts outside the CDR3, is KAGVTQTPRYLIKTRGQQVTLSCSPISGHRSVSWYQQTPGQGLQFLFEYFSETQRNKGNFPGRFSGRQFSNSRSEMNVSTLELGDSALYLCASSSQGYQETQYFGPGTRLLVL.